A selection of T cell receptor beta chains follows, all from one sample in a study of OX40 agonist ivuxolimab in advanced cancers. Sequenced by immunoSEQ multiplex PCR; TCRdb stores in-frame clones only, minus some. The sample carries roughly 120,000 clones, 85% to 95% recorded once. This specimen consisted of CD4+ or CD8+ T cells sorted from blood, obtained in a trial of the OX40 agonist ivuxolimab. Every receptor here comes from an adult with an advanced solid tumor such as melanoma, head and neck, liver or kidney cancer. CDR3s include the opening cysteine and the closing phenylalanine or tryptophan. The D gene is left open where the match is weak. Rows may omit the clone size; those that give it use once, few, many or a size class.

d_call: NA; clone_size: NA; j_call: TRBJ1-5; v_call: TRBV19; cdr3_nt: TGTGCCAGTAGCGGAGGGCCGGATCAGCCCCAGCATTTT; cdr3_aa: CASSGGPDQPQHF
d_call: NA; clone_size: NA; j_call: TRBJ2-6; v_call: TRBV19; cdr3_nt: TGTGCCAGTAGTGACAGGTATGGGGCCAACGTCCTGACTTTC; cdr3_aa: CASSDRYGANVLTF
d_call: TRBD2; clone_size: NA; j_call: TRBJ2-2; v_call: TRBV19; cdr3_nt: TGTGCCAGTAGTATTTCGGCTAGCGGACTCGGCACCGGGGAGCTGTTTTTT; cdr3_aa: CASSISASGLGTGELFF
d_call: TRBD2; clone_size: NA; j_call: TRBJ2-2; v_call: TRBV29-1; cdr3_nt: TGCAGCGTTGCAAAGCGGGAGGGGAGGAACACCGGGGAGCTGTTTTTT; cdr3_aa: CSVAKREGRNTGELFF
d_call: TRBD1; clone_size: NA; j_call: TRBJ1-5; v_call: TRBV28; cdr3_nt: TGTGCCAGCAGCGGGAACACAGGGGGTCATCAGCCCCAGCATTTT; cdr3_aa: CASSGNTGGHQPQHF
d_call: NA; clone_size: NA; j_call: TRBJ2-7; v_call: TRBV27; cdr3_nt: TGTGCCAGCAGTTCCCTTAGCGGACGCTCCTACGAGCAGTACTTC; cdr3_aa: CASSSLSGRSYEQYF
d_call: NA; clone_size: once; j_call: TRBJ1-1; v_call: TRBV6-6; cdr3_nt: TGTGCCAGCAGCCCAGGGTCTCCCCCTGAAGCTTTCTTT; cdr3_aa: CASSPGSPPEAFF
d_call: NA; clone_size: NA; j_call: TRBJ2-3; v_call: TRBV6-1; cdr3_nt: TGTGCCAGCAAGTTGCAGGAATCGACAGATACGCAGTATTTT; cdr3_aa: CASKLQESTDTQYF
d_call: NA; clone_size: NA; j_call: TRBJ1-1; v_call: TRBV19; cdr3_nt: TGTGCCAGTAGTGCGCGACAGAACACTGAAGCTTTCTTT; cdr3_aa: CASSARQNTEAFF
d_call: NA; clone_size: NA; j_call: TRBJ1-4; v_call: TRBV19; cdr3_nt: TGTGCCAGTACACGCCCCGAGGGAACAACTAATGAAAAACTGTTTTTT; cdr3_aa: CASTRPEGTTNEKLFF
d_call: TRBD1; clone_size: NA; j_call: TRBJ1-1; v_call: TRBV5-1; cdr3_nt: TGCGCCAGCAGCCCGACAGGGGTCAACACTGAAGCTTTCTTT; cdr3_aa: CASSPTGVNTEAFF
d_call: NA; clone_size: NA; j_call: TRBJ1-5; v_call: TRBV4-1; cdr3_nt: TGCGCCAGCAGCCAAGTGGGCGTTTCCAATCAGCCCCAGCATTTT; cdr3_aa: CASSQVGVSNQPQHF
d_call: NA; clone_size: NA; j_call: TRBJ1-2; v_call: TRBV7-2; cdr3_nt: TGTGCCAGCAGCTTTGCGGGTGGCTACACCTTC; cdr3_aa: CASSFAGGYTF
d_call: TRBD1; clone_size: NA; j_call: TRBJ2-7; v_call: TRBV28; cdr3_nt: TGTGCCAGCAGTCGGCCGGGACAGGCGTCCTACGAGCAGTACTTC; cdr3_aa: CASSRPGQASYEQYF
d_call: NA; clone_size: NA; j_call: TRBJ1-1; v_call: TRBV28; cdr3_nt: TGTGCCAGCAGTTTACCCCCCGGGGCAGGGGCGGCCACTGAAGCTTTCTTT; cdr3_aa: CASSLPPGAGAATEAFF
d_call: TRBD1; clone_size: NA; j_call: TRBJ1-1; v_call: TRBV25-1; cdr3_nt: TGTGCCAGCACCCGAGGGGGCTACACTGAAGCTTTCTTT; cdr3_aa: CASTRGGYTEAFF
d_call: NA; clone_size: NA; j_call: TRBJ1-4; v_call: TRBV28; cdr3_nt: TGTGCCAGCAGCCGACCAGGGAACGGTGAAAAACTGTTTTTT; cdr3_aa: CASSRPGNGEKLFF
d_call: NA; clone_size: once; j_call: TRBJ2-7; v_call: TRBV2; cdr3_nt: TGTGCCAGCAGTGAGGTGTCCCGGGGCAGCCACTACGAGCAGTACTTC; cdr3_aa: CASSEVSRGSHYEQYF
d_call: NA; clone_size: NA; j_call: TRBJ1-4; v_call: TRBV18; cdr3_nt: TGTGCCAGCTCACGGTCCGGGAGTAATGAAAAACTGTTTTTT; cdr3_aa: CASSRSGSNEKLFF
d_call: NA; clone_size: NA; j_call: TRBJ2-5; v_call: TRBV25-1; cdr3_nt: TGTGCCAGCAGTAGAACAGGGTCGCAAGAGACCCAGTACTTC; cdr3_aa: CASSRTGSQETQYF
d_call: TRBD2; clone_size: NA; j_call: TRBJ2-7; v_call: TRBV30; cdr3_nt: TGTGCTTCTAGCGGGAGGGCCTACGAGCAGTACTTC; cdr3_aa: CASSGRAYEQYF
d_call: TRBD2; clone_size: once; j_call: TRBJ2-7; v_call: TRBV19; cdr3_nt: TGTGCCAGTAGTTTACTAGCGGGAGTGGGCGCCTACGAGCAGTACTTC; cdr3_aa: CASSLLAGVGAYEQYF
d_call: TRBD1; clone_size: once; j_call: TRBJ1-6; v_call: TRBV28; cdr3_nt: TGTGCCTACCAGCGTTCAGGGGGAAATTCACCCCTCCACTTT; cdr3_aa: CAYQRSGGNSPLHF
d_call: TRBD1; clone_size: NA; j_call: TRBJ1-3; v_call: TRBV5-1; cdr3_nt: TGCGCCAGCAGCTTGGGACAGGGCGGGGGAAACACCATATATTTT; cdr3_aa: CASSLGQGGGNTIYF
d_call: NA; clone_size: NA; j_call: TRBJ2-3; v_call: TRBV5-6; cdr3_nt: TGTGCCAGCAGCCCGGGGCGGACCCGATTACCAGATACGCAGTATTTT; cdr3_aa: CASSPGRTRLPDTQYF
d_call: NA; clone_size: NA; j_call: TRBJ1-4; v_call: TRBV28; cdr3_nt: TGTGCCAGCAGTCCGGGGGCAGAGAAAAAACTGTTTTTT; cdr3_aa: CASSPGAEKKLFF
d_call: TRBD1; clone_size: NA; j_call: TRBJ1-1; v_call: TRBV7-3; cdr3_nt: TGTGCCAGCAGCCTTAGGGGGCATGGCACTGAAGCTTTCTTT; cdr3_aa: CASSLRGHGTEAFF
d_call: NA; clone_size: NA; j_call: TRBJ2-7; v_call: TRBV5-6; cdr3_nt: TGTGCCAGCAGCGACCGGGACAACTCCTACGAGCAGTACTTC; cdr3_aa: CASSDRDNSYEQYF
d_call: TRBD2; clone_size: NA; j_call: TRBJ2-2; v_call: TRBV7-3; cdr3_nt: TGTGCCAGCAGCTTAAGTTTGACTAGCGGGAACACCGGGGAGCTGTTTTTT; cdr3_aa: CASSLSLTSGNTGELFF
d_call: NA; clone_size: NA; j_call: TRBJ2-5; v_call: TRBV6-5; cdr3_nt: TGTGCCAGCAGCGCGGTGGCGGGTAGGGGGGAGACCCAGTACTTC; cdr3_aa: CASSAVAGRGETQYF
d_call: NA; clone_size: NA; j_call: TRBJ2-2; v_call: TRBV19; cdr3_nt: TGTGCCAGTAGACGTAGACAGGAGAACACCGGGGAGCTGTTTTTT; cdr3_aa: CASRRRQENTGELFF
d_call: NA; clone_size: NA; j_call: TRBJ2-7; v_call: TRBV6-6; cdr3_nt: TGTGCCAGTTACCGGGCGGGGAAGGGGGACGAGCAGTACTTC; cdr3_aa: CASYRAGKGDEQYF
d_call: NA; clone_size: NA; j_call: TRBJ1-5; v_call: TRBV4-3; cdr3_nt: TGCGCCAGCAGCCGGGCTTTGACTCCCGGTCAGCCCCAGCATTTT; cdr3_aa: CASSRALTPGQPQHF
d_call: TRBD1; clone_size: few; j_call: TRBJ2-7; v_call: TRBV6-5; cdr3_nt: TGTGCCAGCAGTCGGGACAGGGGTGTCTACGAGCAGTACTTC; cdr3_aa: CASSRDRGVYEQYF
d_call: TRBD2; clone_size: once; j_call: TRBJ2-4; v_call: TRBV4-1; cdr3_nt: TGCGCCAGCAGCCAAGACCCTTTTGCCAGGACTAGCGGAAACATTCAGTACTTC; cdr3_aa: CASSQDPFARTSGNIQYF
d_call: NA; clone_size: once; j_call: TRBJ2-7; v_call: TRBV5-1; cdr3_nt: TGCGCCAGCAGCTTGGCCGGGGCCGCCGAGGAGCAGTACTTC; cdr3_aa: CASSLAGAAEEQYF
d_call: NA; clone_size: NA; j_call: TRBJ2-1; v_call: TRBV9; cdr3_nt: TGTGCCAGCAGCCACTCACTAGGGTCGGGCAATGAGCAGTTCTTC; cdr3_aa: CASSHSLGSGNEQFF
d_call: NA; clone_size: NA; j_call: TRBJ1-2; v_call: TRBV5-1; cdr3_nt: TGCGCCAGCAGCTTGGCAGGAGGCGATGGCTACACCTTC; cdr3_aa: CASSLAGGDGYTF
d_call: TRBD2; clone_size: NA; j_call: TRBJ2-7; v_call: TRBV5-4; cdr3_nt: TGTGCCAGCAGCTGGCCAAACCCGGGACTAGCGGGAGCCCACGAGCAGTACTTC; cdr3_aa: CASSWPNPGLAGAHEQYF
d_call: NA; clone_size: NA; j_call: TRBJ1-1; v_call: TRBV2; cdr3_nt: TGTGCCAGCTCTCAGGTGGAGAACACTGAAGCTTTCTTT; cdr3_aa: CASSQVENTEAFF
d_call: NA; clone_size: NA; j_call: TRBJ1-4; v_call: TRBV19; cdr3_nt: TGTGCCAGTAGTATAGTCCACCTCTCGGGGACTAATGAAAAACTGTTTTTT; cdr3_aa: CASSIVHLSGTNEKLFF
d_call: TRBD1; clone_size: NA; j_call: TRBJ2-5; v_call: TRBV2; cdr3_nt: TGTGCCAGCAGCGGGACAGGGAAACAAGAGACCCAGTACTTC; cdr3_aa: CASSGTGKQETQYF
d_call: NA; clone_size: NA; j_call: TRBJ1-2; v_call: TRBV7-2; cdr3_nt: TGTGCCAGCAGAGAACTCGGGGATGGCTACACCTTC; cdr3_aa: CASRELGDGYTF
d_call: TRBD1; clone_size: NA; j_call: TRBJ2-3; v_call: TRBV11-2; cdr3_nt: TGTGCCAGCAGCCCTTCCTTAGACAGGGGGCGAACAGATACGCAGTATTTT; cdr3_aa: CASSPSLDRGRTDTQYF
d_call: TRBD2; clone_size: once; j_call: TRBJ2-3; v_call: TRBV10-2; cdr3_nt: TGCGCCAGCAGCCCTGGACTAGCGGGAGGGGCAGATACGCAGTATTTT; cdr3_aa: CASSPGLAGGADTQYF
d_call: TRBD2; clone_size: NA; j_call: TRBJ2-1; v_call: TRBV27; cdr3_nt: TGTGCCAGCAGTGCCGGGGGGTTAGCCTACAATGAGCAGTTCTTC; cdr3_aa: CASSAGGLAYNEQFF
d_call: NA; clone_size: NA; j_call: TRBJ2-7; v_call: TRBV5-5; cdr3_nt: TGTGCCAGCAGCTTGGCCTTGTTAGTATTCACGGCTCAACGGCACTACGAGCAGTACTTC; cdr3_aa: CASSLALLVFTAQRHYEQYF
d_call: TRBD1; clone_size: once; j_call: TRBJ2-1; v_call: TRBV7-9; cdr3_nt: TGTGCCAGCAGCTTAGAAGCGACAGGGGACTACAATGAGCAGTTCTTC; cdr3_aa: CASSLEATGDYNEQFF